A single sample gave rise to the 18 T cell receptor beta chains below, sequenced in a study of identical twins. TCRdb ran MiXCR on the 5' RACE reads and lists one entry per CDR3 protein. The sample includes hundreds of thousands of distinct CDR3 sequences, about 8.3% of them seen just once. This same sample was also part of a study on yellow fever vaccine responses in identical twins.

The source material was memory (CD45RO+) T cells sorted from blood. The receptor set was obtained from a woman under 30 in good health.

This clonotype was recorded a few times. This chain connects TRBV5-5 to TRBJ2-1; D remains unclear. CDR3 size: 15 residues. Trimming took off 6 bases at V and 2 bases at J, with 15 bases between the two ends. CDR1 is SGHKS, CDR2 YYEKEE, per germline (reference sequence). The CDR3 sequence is CASTLTVTPYNEQFF. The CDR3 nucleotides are TGTGCCAGCACTTTGACTGTTACCCCCTACAATGAGCAGTTCTTC.

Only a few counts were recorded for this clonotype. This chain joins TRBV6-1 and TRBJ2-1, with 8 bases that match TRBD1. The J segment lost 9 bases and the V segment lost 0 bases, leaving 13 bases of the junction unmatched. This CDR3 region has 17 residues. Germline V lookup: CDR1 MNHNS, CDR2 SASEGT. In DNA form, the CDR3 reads TGTGCCAGCAGTGAAGCCCTGGGGACAGGTGCGGGTACTGAGCAGTTCTTC. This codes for CASSEALGTGAGTEQFF.

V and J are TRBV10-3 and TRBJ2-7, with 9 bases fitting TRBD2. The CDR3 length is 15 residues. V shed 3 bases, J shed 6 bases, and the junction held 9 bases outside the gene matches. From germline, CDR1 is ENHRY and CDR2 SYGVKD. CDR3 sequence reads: CAISESGLAGREQYF. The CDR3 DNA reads TGTGCCATCAGTGAAAGTGGCCTAGCGGGACGCGAGCAGTACTTC.

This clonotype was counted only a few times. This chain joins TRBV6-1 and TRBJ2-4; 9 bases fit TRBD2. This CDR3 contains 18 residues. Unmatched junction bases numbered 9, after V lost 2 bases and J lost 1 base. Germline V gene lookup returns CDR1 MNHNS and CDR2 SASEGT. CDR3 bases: TGTGCCAGCAGTGAACTAGCGGGAATCTTGGTGGCCAAAAACATTCAGTACTTC. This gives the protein CASSELAGILVAKNIQYF.

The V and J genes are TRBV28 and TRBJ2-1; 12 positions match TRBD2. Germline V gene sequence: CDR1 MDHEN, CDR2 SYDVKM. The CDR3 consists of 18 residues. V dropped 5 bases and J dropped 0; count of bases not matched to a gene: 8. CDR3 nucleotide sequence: TGTGCCAGCAGTCGACCACTAGCGGGAGGTCCCTCCTACAATGAGCAGTTCTTC. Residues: CASSRPLAGGPSYNEQFF.

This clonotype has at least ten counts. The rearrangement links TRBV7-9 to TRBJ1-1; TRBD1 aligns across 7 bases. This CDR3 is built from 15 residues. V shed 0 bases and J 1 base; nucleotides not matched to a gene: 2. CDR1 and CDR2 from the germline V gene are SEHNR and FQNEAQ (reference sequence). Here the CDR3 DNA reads TGTGCCAGCAGCTTAGCGGACAGGAGGAACACTGAAGCTTTCTTT. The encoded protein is CASSLADRRNTEAFF.

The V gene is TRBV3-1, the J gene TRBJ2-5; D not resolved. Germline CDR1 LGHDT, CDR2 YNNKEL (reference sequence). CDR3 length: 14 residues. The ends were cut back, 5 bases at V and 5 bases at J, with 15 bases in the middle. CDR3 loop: CASSVEVAVETQYF. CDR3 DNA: TGTGCCAGCAGCGTCGAGGTGGCGGTTGAGACCCAGTACTTC.

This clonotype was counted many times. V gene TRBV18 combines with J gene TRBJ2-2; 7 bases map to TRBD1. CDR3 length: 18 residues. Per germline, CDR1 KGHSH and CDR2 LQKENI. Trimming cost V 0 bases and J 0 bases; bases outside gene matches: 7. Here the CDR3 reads CASSPPGGGQSNTGELFF. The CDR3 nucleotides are TGTGCCAGCTCACCACCGGGTGGGGGACAGTCGAACACCGGGGAGCTGTTTTTT.

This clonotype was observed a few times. The CDR3 sequence: CASSLMGGDSNQPQHF. DNA for the CDR3: TGTGCCAGCAGCTTAATGGGGGGGGATAGCAATCAGCCCCAGCATTTT. This chain uses TRBV7-8 with TRBJ1-5; tentative D call: TRBD1 (5 bases). The CDR3 loop spans 16 amino acids. Trimming shortened V by 2 bases and J by 0 bases, and 11 bases separated the two germline ends. Looked up from germline, CDR1 is SGHVS and CDR2 is FQNEAQ.

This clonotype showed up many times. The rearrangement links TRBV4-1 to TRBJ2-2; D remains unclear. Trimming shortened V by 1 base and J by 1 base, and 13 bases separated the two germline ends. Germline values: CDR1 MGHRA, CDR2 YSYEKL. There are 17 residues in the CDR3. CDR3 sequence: CASSQVTEKGNTGELFF. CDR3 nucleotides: TGCGCCAGCAGCCAAGTTACGGAGAAGGGGAACACCGGGGAGCTGTTTTTT.

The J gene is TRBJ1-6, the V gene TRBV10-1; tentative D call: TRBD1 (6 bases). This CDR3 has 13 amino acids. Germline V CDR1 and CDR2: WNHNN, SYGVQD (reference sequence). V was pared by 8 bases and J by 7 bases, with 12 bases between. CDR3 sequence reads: CASAGAGNSPLHF. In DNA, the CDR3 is TGCGCCAGCGCGGGGGCAGGGAATTCACCCCTCCACTTT.

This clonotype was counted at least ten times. DNA for the CDR3: TGTGCCAGCAGTCAAGGTCACAATCAGCCCCAGCATTTT. Protein: CASSQGHNQPQHF. This rearrangement joins TRBV12-3 or TRBV12-4 to TRBJ1-5; D remains ambiguous. This CDR3 has 13 residues. Between the trimmed V and J ends, which lost 5 bases and 3 bases, there was a span of 8 bases.

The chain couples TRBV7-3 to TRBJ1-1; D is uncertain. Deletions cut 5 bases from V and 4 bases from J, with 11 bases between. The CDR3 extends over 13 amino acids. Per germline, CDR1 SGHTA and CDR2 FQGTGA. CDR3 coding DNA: TGTGCCAGCAGCAGCGGAGGGATCACTGAAGCTTTCTTT. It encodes CASSSGGITEAFF.

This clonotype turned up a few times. The CDR3 spells CASSVIREGGNQPQHF. The CDR3 coding sequence is TGTGCCAGCAGTGTCATCCGAGAAGGGGGCAATCAGCCCCAGCATTTT. The chain links TRBV28 to TRBJ1-5; perhaps TRBD1 as D (5 bases). This CDR3 contains 16 residues. Trimming shortened V by 5 bases and J by 2 bases, and 16 bases separated the two germline ends. Germline V gene data show CDR1 as MDHEN and CDR2 as SYDVKM.

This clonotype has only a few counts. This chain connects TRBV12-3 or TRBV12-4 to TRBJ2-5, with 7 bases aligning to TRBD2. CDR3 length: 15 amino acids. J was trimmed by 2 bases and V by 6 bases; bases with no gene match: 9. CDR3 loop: CASRPGTNLQETQYF. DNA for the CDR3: TGTGCCAGCAGGCCCGGGACTAATTTACAAGAGACCCAGTACTTC.

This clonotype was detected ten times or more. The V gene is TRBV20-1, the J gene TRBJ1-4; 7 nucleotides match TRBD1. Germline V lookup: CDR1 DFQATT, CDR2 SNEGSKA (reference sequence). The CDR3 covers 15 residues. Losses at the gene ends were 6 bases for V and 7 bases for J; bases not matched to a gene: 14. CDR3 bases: TGCAGTGCCGGCGTAAAGGGGGCGCGGATTGAAAAACTGTTTTTT. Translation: CSAGVKGARIEKLFF.

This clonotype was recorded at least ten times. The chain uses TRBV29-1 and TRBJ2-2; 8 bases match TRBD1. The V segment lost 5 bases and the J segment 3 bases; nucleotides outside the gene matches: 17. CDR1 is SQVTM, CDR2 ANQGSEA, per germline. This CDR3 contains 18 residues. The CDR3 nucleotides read TGCAGCGTTACCTTAACCACCTCCGGGACAGGATACACCGGGGAGCTGTTTTTT. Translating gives CSVTLTTSGTGYTGELFF.

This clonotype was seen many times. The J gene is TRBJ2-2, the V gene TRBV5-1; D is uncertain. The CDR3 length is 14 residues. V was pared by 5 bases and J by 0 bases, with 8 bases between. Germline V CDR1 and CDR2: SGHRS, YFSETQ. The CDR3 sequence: CASRETPNTGELFF. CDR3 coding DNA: TGCGCCAGCAGGGAAACACCGAACACCGGGGAGCTGTTTTTT. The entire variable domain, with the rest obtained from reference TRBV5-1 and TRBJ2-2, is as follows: KAGVTQTPRYLIKTRGQQVTLSCSPISGHRSVSWYQQTPGQGLQFLFEYFSETQRNKGNFPGRFSGRQFSNSRSEMNVSTLELGDSALYLCASRETPNTGELFFGEGSRLTVL.